These 26 T cell receptor beta chains were all obtained from the same sample, sequenced in a study of blood T cell repertoires in COVID-19. TCRdb keeps only in-frame clones here, not all; method: immunoSEQ multiplex PCR. The sample carries roughly 41,000 clones, about 88% recorded once. Input material: peripheral blood. Source of these receptors: a human donor in a cohort sampled during active COVID-19.

The V call is TRBV30, the J call TRBJ1-1; no definite D call. CDR1 is GTSNPN, CDR2 SVGIG, per germline (reference sequence). Trimming removed 0 bases from V and 6 bases from J, with 8 bases in between. This CDR3 is 12 amino acids long. CDR3: CAWSVGKSEAFF. As DNA, the CDR3 is TGTGCCTGGAGTGTGGGCAAATCTGAAGCTTTCTTT. The full variable domain, completed using reference TRBV30 and TRBJ1-1, is SQTIHQWPATLVQPVGSPLSLECTVEGTSNPNLYWYRQAAGRGLQLLFYSVGIGQISSEVPQNLSASRPQDRQFILSSKKLLLSDSGFYLCAWSVGKSEAFFGQGTRLTVV.

The J gene is TRBJ2-7, the V gene TRBV6-5; D possibly corresponds to TRBD1 (5 bases). Germline CDR1 reads MNHEY; CDR2 reads SVGAGI. V lost 7 bases and J lost 1, with 11 bases in between. The CDR3 extends over 13 amino acids. CDR3 region: CASTRQPSYEQYF. Written as DNA, the CDR3 is TGTGCCAGCACTCGACAGCCTTCCTACGAGCAGTACTTC.

The chain combines TRBV28 with TRBJ1-4; D is undetermined. V was shortened by 2 bases and J by 7 bases, with 8 bases between the two germline ends. The germline CDR1 and CDR2 sequences are MDHEN and SYDVKM. The CDR3 contains 13 residues. CDR3 amino acids: CASSLDQSEKLFF. The DNA of the CDR3 is TGTGCCAGCAGTTTAGATCAGTCTGAAAAACTGTTTTTT.

This clone is a singleton in its sample. The chain joins TRBV6-5 to TRBJ2-3; D is unclear. The CDR3 consists of 14 residues. The ends were cut back, 2 bases at V and 0 bases at J, with 6 bases in the middle. CDR1 is MNHEY and CDR2 is SVGAGI in the germline V gene. The CDR3 DNA is TGTGCCAGCAGTTACGGTAGAAGCACAGATACGCAGTATTTT. Protein product: CASSYGRSTDTQYF.

This clone was detected only once. The V and J genes are TRBV13 and TRBJ2-7; TRBD1 matches at 9 bases. This CDR3 has 17 residues. After removal of 8 bases from V and 3 bases from J, the junction contained 17 bases not matched to a gene. Germline V lookup: CDR1 PRHDT, CDR2 FYEKMQ (reference sequence). The DNA for the CDR3 is TGTGCCAGCGCGTTCTCAAAAAAGGGACAGGGTCACTACGAGCAGTACTTC. It encodes CASAFSKKGQGHYEQYF. Variable domain in full (rest from reference TRBV13 and TRBJ2-7): AAGVIQSPRHLIKEKRETATLKCYPIPRHDTVYWYQQGPGQDPQFLISFYEKMQSDKGSIPDRFSAQQFSDYHSELNMSSLELGDSALYFCASAFSKKGQGHYEQYFGPGTRLTVT.

In this sample, this clone turned up once. V usage is TRBV27 and J usage is TRBJ1-1, with D perhaps matching TRBD1 (6 bases). CDR3 length equals 12 residues. V was trimmed by 8 bases and J by 7 bases, leaving 14 bases between them. Germline CDR1 reads MNHEY; CDR2 reads SMNVEV (reference sequence). CDR3 nucleotides: TGTGCCAGCTCAAGAGGGGGTGATGAAGCTTTCTTT. It yields the protein CASSRGGDEAFF.

The chain uses TRBV19 and TRBJ1-5; D possibly corresponds to TRBD1 (5 bases). V lost 6 bases to trimming and J lost 1 base, with 16 bases between them. Germline assignment: CDR1 LNHDA and CDR2 SQIVND (reference sequence). The CDR3 loop spans 16 amino acids. The DNA for the CDR3 is TGTGCCAGTAGGATTAGGGGTGATAGCAGCAATCAGCCCCAGCATTTT. As protein: CASRIRGDSSNQPQHF.

The V gene is TRBV5-1, the J gene TRBJ1-3, with 7 bases lining up with TRBD1. The germline V gene encodes CDR1 SGHRS and CDR2 YFSETQ. CDR3 length equals 15 residues. The ends lost 4 bases at V and 0 bases at J; junction bases unmatched: 4. The CDR3 DNA sequence: TGCGCCAGCAGCAGGGACAGCAGCTCTGGAAACACCATATATTTT. Amino acid sequence: CASSRDSSSGNTIYF.

The chain is built from TRBV5-4 and TRBJ2-7; 11 bases map to TRBD2. The ends lost 0 bases at V and 3 bases at J; junction bases unmatched: 5. The CDR3 spans 16 residues. Germline V gene lookup returns CDR1 SGHNT and CDR2 YYREEE (reference sequence). The CDR3 coding sequence is TGTGCCAGCAGCTTGGGAGGACTAGCGGGCCACTACGAGCAGTACTTC. Protein: CASSLGGLAGHYEQYF.

The genes are TRBV10-1 and TRBJ2-3; tentative D call: TRBD2 (5 bases). The germline V and J ends were trimmed by 2 bases and 2 bases, with 14 bases remaining between them. Germline CDR1 WNHNN, CDR2 SYGVQD (reference sequence). The CDR3 loop spans 16 amino acids. CDR3 bases: TGCGCCAGCAGTGAGCCCGGACTGCTGGCCACAGATACGCAGTATTTT. As protein: CASSEPGLLATDTQYF.

The CDR3 here is CASSLVRQGYGYTF. Here the CDR3 DNA reads TGTGCCAGCAGCTTGGTCCGGCAGGGCTATGGCTACACCTTC. The V call is TRBV5-6, the J call TRBJ1-2, with TRBD1 as a possible D gene (5 bases). V was cut by 0 bases and J by 4 bases, with 10 bases left in between. The CDR3 spans 14 residues. Germline CDR1 reads SGHDT; CDR2 reads YYEEEE.

This clone turned up a few times. The genes are TRBV5-1 and TRBJ2-7; D unresolved. The CDR3 extends over 15 amino acids. Trimming left V 4 bases short and J 4 bases short, with 18 bases between. The V gene's germline CDR1 is SGHRS and CDR2 YFSETQ. CDR3 nucleotides: TGCGCCAGCAGCCCGGAAGCCTATAAACAGTACGAGCAGTACTTC. This translates into CASSPEAYKQYEQYF.

The CDR3 spells CASSVDIRNTEAFF. As DNA, the CDR3 is TGCGCCAGCAGCGTAGACATTAGGAACACTGAAGCTTTCTTT. This chain joins TRBV5-1 and TRBJ1-1; unclear D gene. This CDR3 region has 14 residues. Trimming took 4 bases from V and 1 from J, leaving 11 bases between them. Looked up from germline, CDR1 is SGHRS and CDR2 is YFSETQ.

The chain couples TRBV10-3 to TRBJ2-1; 7 positions match TRBD2. V lost 9 bases and J lost 5; bases outside the gene matches: 7. Germline-derived CDR1 and CDR2 are ENHRY and SYGVKD. This CDR3 contains 13 residues. DNA for the CDR3: TGTGCCATTACTAGCGACGGGGACAATGAGCAGTTCTTC. It codes for CAITSDGDNEQFF.

The chain links TRBV10-2 to TRBJ2-1, with 8 bases matching TRBD2. The junction had 9 bases not matched to a gene; V was cut back by 4 bases and J by 1 base. The V gene's germline CDR1 is WSHSY and CDR2 SAAADI. The CDR3 length is 17 residues. The CDR3 sequence: CASSGSSGPSSYNEQFF. Here the CDR3 DNA reads TGCGCCAGCAGTGGTTCTAGCGGGCCTTCTTCCTACAATGAGCAGTTCTTC.

CDR3 loop: CASSYSGAGNTIYF. For the CDR3, the DNA is TGTGCCAGCAGTTACTCAGGGGCTGGAAACACCATATATTTT. The chain recombines TRBV6-6 with TRBJ1-3; D is possibly TRBD1 (5 bases). This CDR3 spans 14 amino acids. The V and J ends lost 0 bases and 2 bases respectively, with 5 bases between them. Germline loops: CDR1 MNHNY, CDR2 SVGAGI (reference sequence).

This clone was counted a few times. The V and J genes are TRBV25-1 and TRBJ2-7; TRBD2 might be the D (5 bases). The CDR3 is made up of 13 amino acids. Trimming left V 6 bases short and J 2 bases short, with 11 bases between. CDR1 is MGHDK, CDR2 SYGVNS, per germline. CDR3 sequence reads: CASRHSGAYEQYF. CDR3 DNA sequence: TGTGCCAGCAGGCACTCCGGGGCCTACGAGCAGTACTTC.

V usage is TRBV25-1 and J usage is TRBJ2-1; D is perhaps TRBD1 (5 bases). The V and J ends lost 8 bases and 2 bases respectively, with 16 bases between them. The CDR3 is made up of 15 amino acids. From germline, CDR1 is MGHDK and CDR2 SYGVNS. CDR3 DNA: TGTGCCAGCGGAAAAAGGGGTGACCCCTACAATGAGCAGTTCTTC. Translation gives CASGKRGDPYNEQFF.

The V gene is TRBV6-1, the J gene TRBJ2-5; no clear D gene. The CDR3 spans 14 residues. V was clipped by 1 base and J by 5 bases, with 11 bases between them. CDR1 is MNHNS, CDR2 SASEGT, per germline. CDR3 nucleotides: TGTGCCAGCAGTGAAGTAAAGCTTCTGGAGACCCAGTACTTC. This encodes CASSEVKLLETQYF.

This clone was counted a few times. The chain carries TRBV19 and TRBJ2-1, with 10 bases matching TRBD2. J was trimmed by 7 bases and V by 5 bases; bases with no gene match: 11. The CDR3 extends over 16 amino acids. From germline, CDR1 is LNHDA and CDR2 SQIVND (reference sequence). CDR3 in amino acids: CASSAPSGRSRNEQFF. The CDR3 nucleotides read TGTGCCAGTAGTGCTCCTAGCGGGAGATCTAGGAATGAGCAGTTCTTC.

The genes are TRBV13 and TRBJ2-2; the D gene is possibly TRBD2 (5 bases). Per germline, CDR1 PRHDT and CDR2 FYEKMQ (reference sequence). The CDR3 is 15 amino acids. The V end lost 6 bases, the J end lost 5 bases, and 16 bases lay between the germline ends. DNA for the CDR3: TGTGCCAGCAGGGAGGAGGCAGAAATTACCGGGGAGCTGTTTTTT. Amino acids: CASREEAEITGELFF.

The genes are TRBV6-5 and TRBJ2-4; the match to TRBD1 covers 8 bases. Germline loops: CDR1 MNHEY, CDR2 SVGAGI. V lost 6 bases and J lost 7; bases outside the gene matches: 11. This CDR3 spans 15 amino acids. CDR3 protein: CASRAKQGAGNIQYF. The CDR3 DNA reads TGTGCCAGCAGGGCCAAGCAGGGGGCGGGGAACATTCAGTACTTC.

This chain joins TRBV2 and TRBJ1-2; maybe TRBD1 (6 bases). The V end was cut by 5 bases, the J end by 8 bases, with 15 bases between. Germline CDR1 is SNHLY and CDR2 is FYNNEI. The CDR3 has 13 amino acids. Here the CDR3 reads CASSPDNQGGYTF. Here the CDR3 DNA reads TGTGCCAGCAGTCCTGACAACCAGGGGGGCTACACCTTC.

The chain couples TRBV28 to TRBJ2-7; 7 bases map to TRBD1. CDR1 is MDHEN and CDR2 is SYDVKM in the germline V gene. V was clipped by 3 bases and J by 2 bases; unmatched bases: 4. The CDR3 has 14 amino acids. The CDR3 loop reads CASSFRDRPYEQYF. CDR3 DNA sequence: TGTGCCAGCAGTTTCCGGGACAGACCCTACGAGCAGTACTTC.

The chain joins TRBV28 to TRBJ1-2; perhaps TRBD1 as D (6 bases). Germline loops: CDR1 MDHEN, CDR2 SYDVKM. The CDR3 is 19 amino acids. V was clipped by 1 base and J by 0 bases, with 21 bases between them. CDR3: CASSLLGGGQEVANYGYTF. In nucleotides, the CDR3 is TGTGCCAGCAGTTTATTGGGCGGGGGGCAGGAGGTAGCTAACTATGGCTACACCTTC.

The V call is TRBV6-6, the J call TRBJ1-1, with TRBD1 matching over 8 bases. The CDR3 has 13 amino acids. The J segment lost 1 base and the V segment lost 10 bases, leaving 5 bases of the junction unmatched. Germline CDR1 reads MNHNY; CDR2 reads SVGAGI (reference sequence). CDR3 loop: CATKDRGNTEAFF. DNA of the CDR3: TGTGCCACTAAAGACAGGGGGAACACTGAAGCTTTCTTT.